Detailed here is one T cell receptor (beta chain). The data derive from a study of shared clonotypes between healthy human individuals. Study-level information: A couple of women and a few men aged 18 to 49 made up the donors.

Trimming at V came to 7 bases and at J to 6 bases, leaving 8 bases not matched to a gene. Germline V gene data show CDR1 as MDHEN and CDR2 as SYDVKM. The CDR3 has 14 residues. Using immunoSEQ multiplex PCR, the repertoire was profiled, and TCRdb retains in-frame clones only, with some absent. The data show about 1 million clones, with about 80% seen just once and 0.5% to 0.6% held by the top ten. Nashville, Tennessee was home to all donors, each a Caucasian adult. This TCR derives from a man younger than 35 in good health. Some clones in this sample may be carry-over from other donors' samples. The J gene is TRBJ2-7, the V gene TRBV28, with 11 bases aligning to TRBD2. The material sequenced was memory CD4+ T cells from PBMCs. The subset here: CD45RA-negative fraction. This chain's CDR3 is CASTRLAGGPEQYF. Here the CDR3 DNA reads TGTGCCAGCACTAGGCTAGCGGGAGGCCCCGAGCAGTACTTC.